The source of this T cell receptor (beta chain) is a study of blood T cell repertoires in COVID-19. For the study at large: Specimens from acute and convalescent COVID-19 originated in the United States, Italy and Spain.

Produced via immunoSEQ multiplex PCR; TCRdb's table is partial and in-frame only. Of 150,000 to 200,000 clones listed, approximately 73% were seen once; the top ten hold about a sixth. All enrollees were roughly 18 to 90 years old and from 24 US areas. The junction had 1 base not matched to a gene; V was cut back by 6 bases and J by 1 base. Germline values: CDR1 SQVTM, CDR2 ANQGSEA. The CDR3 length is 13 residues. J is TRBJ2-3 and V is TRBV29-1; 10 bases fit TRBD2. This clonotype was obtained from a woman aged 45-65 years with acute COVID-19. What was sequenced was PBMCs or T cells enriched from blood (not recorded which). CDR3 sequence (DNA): TGCAGCGTCGGGACTAGCGGCACAGATACGCAGTATTTT. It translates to CSVGTSGTDTQYF.